A single sample gave rise to the 28 T cell receptor beta chains below, sequenced in a study of blood T cell repertoires in COVID-19. Here immunoSEQ multiplex PCR was the method, and the copy in TCRdb shows in-frame clones only, minus some. This table has under 55,000 clones, about 88% appearing once. The sample taken for sequencing was peripheral blood. Receptor source: a human donor in a cohort sampled during active COVID-19.

The chain employs TRBV19 and TRBJ1-5; D is unclear. V was pared by 7 bases and J by 5 bases, with 15 bases between. In germline, CDR1 is LNHDA, CDR2 SQIVND (reference sequence). The CDR3 extends over 14 amino acids. CDR3 region: CASMMIGDDQPQHF. The CDR3 DNA sequence: TGTGCCAGTATGATGATCGGTGATGATCAGCCCCAGCATTTT.

This chain connects TRBV18 to TRBJ2-7; 7 bases agree with TRBD2. The CDR3 has 13 residues. CDR1 KGHSH and CDR2 LQKENI come from the germline V gene. V shed 5 bases, J shed 2 bases, and the junction held 3 bases outside the gene matches. This CDR3 reads CASSRDYTYEQYV. In DNA, the CDR3 is TGTGCCAGCTCAAGGGACTACACCTACGAGCAGTACGTC.

The V and J genes are TRBV7-8 and TRBJ1-6, with TRBD1 matching 8 bases. The CDR3 is 14 amino acids. Germline CDR1 is SGHVS and CDR2 is FQNEAQ. V trimming: 5 bases; J trimming: 10 bases; junction bases outside the gene matches: 7. Here the CDR3 reads CASSNRQGQSPLHF. The CDR3 bases are TGTGCCAGCAGCAACAGACAGGGGCAATCACCCCTCCACTTT.

The rearrangement links TRBV30 to TRBJ2-3, with D maybe TRBD2 (6 bases). The CDR3 has 17 amino acids. Germline CDR1 is GTSNPN and CDR2 is SVGIG (reference sequence). The ends were cut back, 0 bases at V and 4 bases at J, with 20 bases in the middle. CDR3 nucleotide sequence: TGTGCCTGGAGTGTAAATACACGGCAGGGAGGTGCAGATACGCAGTATTTT. Translating it yields CAWSVNTRQGGADTQYF.

The chain couples TRBV7-9 to TRBJ2-3; D possibly corresponds to TRBD2 (6 bases). Per germline, CDR1 SEHNR and CDR2 FQNEAQ (reference sequence). There are 13 residues in the CDR3. Trimming shortened V by 5 bases and J by 10 bases, and 16 bases separated the two germline ends. The CDR3 DNA reads as TGTGCCAGCAGCCGCGGGGAGGTTCAGGCGCAGTATTTT. The encoded protein is CASSRGEVQAQYF.

This chain links TRBV6-5 with TRBJ2-3; 7 positions match TRBD1. This CDR3 comprises 12 residues. The ends lost 4 bases at V and 11 bases at J; junction bases unmatched: 6. Germline loops: CDR1 MNHEY, CDR2 SVGAGI. The CDR3 loop is CASSSTGRRQYF. CDR3 nucleotides: TGTGCCAGCAGTTCGACAGGGCGCAGGCAGTATTTT.

In regard to this clone: A junction boundary mismatches the germline segment, possibly from a read error. The CDR3 region is CASSPGTGTTYNEQFF. The CDR3 DNA reads TGTGCTAGCAGCCCCGGAACCGGGACTACCTACAATGAGCAGTTCTTC. This sequence joins TRBV7-7 and TRBJ2-1; 7 bases agree with TRBD2. Germline CDR1 is SSHAT and CDR2 is FNYEAQ (reference sequence). CDR3 length: 16 amino acids.

The CDR3 is CAWKRGSSYNEQFF. Here the CDR3 DNA reads TGTGCCTGGAAACGGGGGAGCTCCTACAATGAGCAGTTCTTC. The V call is TRBV30, the J call TRBJ2-1; maybe TRBD2 (6 bases). V dropped 4 bases and J dropped 0 bases, with 10 bases sitting between them. The CDR3 contains 14 residues. Germline CDR1 is GTSNPN and CDR2 is SVGIG (reference sequence).

The rearrangement links TRBV7-8 to TRBJ2-1; D is perhaps TRBD2 (6 bases). Trimming pared 5 bases from V and 7 bases from J, leaving 12 bases between. The CDR3 runs 13 residues. CDR1 SGHVS and CDR2 FQNEAQ come from the germline V gene. The DNA of the CDR3 is TGTGCCAGCAGCACCCGTGGGGGGAATGAGCAGTTCTTC. It encodes CASSTRGGNEQFF.

The V and J genes are TRBV7-8 and TRBJ2-7; 11 bases are shared with TRBD1. This CDR3 has 15 amino acids. CDR1 SGHVS and CDR2 FQNEAQ come from the germline V gene. V dropped 5 bases and J dropped 2; count of bases not matched to a gene: 5. This chain's CDR3 is CASSVGQGAPYEQYF. For the CDR3, the DNA is TGTGCCAGCAGCGTAGGACAGGGGGCCCCCTACGAGCAGTACTTC.

The gene calls are TRBV28 and TRBJ2-1; TRBD2 might be the D (6 bases). The V and J ends lost 7 bases and 4 bases respectively, with 17 bases between them. The CDR3 contains 15 residues. Germline loops: CDR1 MDHEN, CDR2 SYDVKM. The CDR3 DNA follows: TGTGCCAGCAAACTGAGCCCCAGCGGGTACAATGAGCAGTTCTTC. Its protein product is CASKLSPSGYNEQFF.

The chain is built from TRBV7-9 and TRBJ2-1, with D possibly TRBD1 on 5 matching bases. The V gene lost 3 bases and the J gene lost 4 bases, with 13 bases spanning the gap. The V gene's germline CDR1 is SEHNR and CDR2 FQNEAQ (reference sequence). CDR3 length equals 15 residues. The CDR3 spells CASSFRRTFYNEQFF. The CDR3 DNA reads as TGTGCCAGCAGCTTCCGCCGGACATTTTACAATGAGCAGTTCTTC. Full variable domain (missing parts from reference TRBV7-9 and TRBJ2-1): DTGVSQNPRHKITKRGQNVTFRCDPISEHNRLYWYRQTLGQGPEFLTYFQNEAQLEKSRLLSDRFSAERPKGSFSTLEIQRTEQGDSAMYLCASSFRRTFYNEQFFGPGTRLTVL.

The rearrangement uses TRBV5-1 and TRBJ1-1; 10 bases align to TRBD1. Per the germline V gene, CDR1 is SGHRS and CDR2 is YFSETQ. With V trimmed by 0 bases and J by 4 bases, 6 bases remained unmatched. This CDR3 is built from 16 residues. This CDR3 reads CASSLDGQGVITEAFF. DNA of the CDR3: TGCGCCAGCAGCTTGGACGGACAGGGGGTAATCACTGAAGCTTTCTTT. Filled out from reference TRBV5-1 and TRBJ1-1, the complete variable domain reads KAGVTQTPRYLIKTRGQQVTLSCSPISGHRSVSWYQQTPGQGLQFLFEYFSETQRNKGNFPGRFSGRQFSNSRSEMNVSTLELGDSALYLCASSLDGQGVITEAFFGQGTRLTVV.

V usage is TRBV5-8 and J usage is TRBJ2-7; D not resolved. Germline V lookup: CDR1 SGHTS, CDR2 YDEGEE. The CDR3 runs to 13 residues. V shed 0 bases and J shed 4 bases, with 8 bases lying between them. DNA of the CDR3: TGTGCCAGCAGCTTGGACAGAGCTTACGAGCAGTACTTC. Its translation is CASSLDRAYEQYF.

This clone has just a few counts. The chain recombines TRBV11-2 with TRBJ1-1; 8 nucleotides line up with TRBD1. The CDR3 has 15 amino acids. Germline assignment: CDR1 SGHAT and CDR2 FQNNGV. Germline trimming cut 3 bases from V and 6 bases from J; bases unmatched to any gene: 9. In nucleotides, the CDR3 is TGTGCCAGCAGCTTCAGGTCGACAGGGGCCCCTGAAGCTTTCTTT. Translating gives CASSFRSTGAPEAFF.

V gene TRBV28 combines with J gene TRBJ2-2; 9 nucleotides match TRBD1. The V gene end was trimmed by 5 bases and the J gene end by 4 bases; junction bases not matched to a gene: 8. The CDR3 is made up of 16 amino acids. The germline CDR1 and CDR2 sequences are MDHEN and SYDVKM. Written as DNA, the CDR3 is TGTGCCAGCAGTCGAAGAAGGACAGGGGCCACCGGGGAGCTGTTTTTT. It specifies CASSRRRTGATGELFF.

The chain links TRBV5-1 to TRBJ1-2; D gene unclear. V lost 5 bases and J lost 2, with 13 bases in between. CDR3 length: 14 amino acids. Germline assignment: CDR1 SGHRS and CDR2 YFSETQ. CDR3 residues: CASRPMEQNYGYTF. CDR3 DNA: TGCGCCAGCAGGCCCATGGAACAGAACTATGGCTACACCTTC.

This rearrangement joins TRBV4-1 to TRBJ1-3; tentative D call: TRBD1 (5 bases). The V gene lost 0 bases and the J gene lost 4 bases, with 10 bases spanning the gap. Germline CDR1 reads MGHRA; CDR2 reads YSYEKL. This CDR3 is 15 amino acids long. CDR3 bases: TGCGCCAGCAGCCAAGAAGGGGCGCGGGGAAACACCATATATTTT. Protein product: CASSQEGARGNTIYF.

This clone was seen a few times. CDR3 bases: TGTGCCATCAGTGAGTCTCCGGGAACGAACACTGAAGCTTTCTTT. This sequence encodes CAISESPGTNTEAFF. The V gene is TRBV10-3, the J gene TRBJ1-1; no clear D. The CDR3 length is 15 residues. V lost 0 bases, J lost 1 base, and 9 bases lay in between. CDR1 ENHRY and CDR2 SYGVKD come from the germline V gene.

V gene TRBV10-3 combines with J gene TRBJ2-5; D is ambiguous. Per the germline V gene, CDR1 is ENHRY and CDR2 is SYGVKD. The V end lost 3 bases, the J end lost 5 bases, and 4 bases lay between the germline ends. This CDR3 has 11 residues. Here the CDR3 reads CAISDRETQYF. The CDR3 coding sequence is TGTGCCATCAGTGACCGGGAGACCCAGTACTTC.

This clone was observed a handful of times. This chain joins TRBV6-6 and TRBJ1-2; no clear D. The CDR3 runs 15 residues. V dropped 7 bases and J dropped 2 bases, with 17 bases sitting between them. Germline V gives CDR1 MNHNY, CDR2 SVGAGI (reference sequence). The DNA for the CDR3 is TGTGCCAGCACCCCCGGCCTGCTCGGGAACTATGGCTACACCTTC. The encoded protein is CASTPGLLGNYGYTF.

The gene calls are TRBV18 and TRBJ2-5, with 9 bases lining up with TRBD1. Germline values: CDR1 KGHSH, CDR2 LQKENI. The V segment lost 3 bases and the J segment 1 base; nucleotides outside the gene matches: 6. The CDR3 covers 16 residues. CDR3: CASSPRDRVFQETQYF. The CDR3 DNA reads TGTGCCAGCTCACCCCGGGACAGGGTGTTCCAAGAGACCCAGTACTTC.

The chain carries TRBV13 and TRBJ2-3; maybe TRBD2 (6 bases). CDR1 is PRHDT and CDR2 is FYEKMQ in the germline V gene (reference sequence). This CDR3 spans 19 amino acids. Deletions cut 5 bases from V and 2 bases from J, with 26 bases between. CDR3 residues: CASSVPPLGFSGSTDTQYF. CDR3 coding DNA: TGTGCCAGCAGCGTACCCCCTTTGGGGTTTAGCGGATCCACAGATACGCAGTATTTT.

This clone was recorded once. The chain combines TRBV11-3 with TRBJ2-5, with no clear D. Germline V gene data show CDR1 as SGHNT and CDR2 as YENEEA. This CDR3 is built from 12 residues. V was trimmed by 2 bases and J by 5 bases, leaving 6 bases between them. The CDR3 DNA is TGTGCCAGCAGCTTATCGGAGGAGACCCAGTACTTC. Amino acid sequence: CASSLSEETQYF.

The rearrangement joins TRBV21-1 to TRBJ2-7; the tabulated D call, TRBD1, remains unverified against the DNA. TRBV21-1 counts as a pseudogene. The CDR3 extends over 16 amino acids. As DNA, the CDR3 is TGTGCCAGCAGCACCTCGCGGACAGGGAGCTCCTACGAGCAGTACTTC. This sequence encodes CASSTSRTGSSYEQYF.

This chain uses TRBV6-1 with TRBJ2-1; 11 nucleotides agree with TRBD2. Germline V gene data show CDR1 as MNHNS and CDR2 as SASEGT. V shed 3 bases and J 9 bases; nucleotides not matched to a gene: 10. The CDR3 runs 16 residues. The CDR3 nucleotides read TGTGCCAGCAGTGATTATACGGCTAGCGGGAGGATTGAGCAGTTCTTC. Protein product: CASSDYTASGRIEQFF.

The chain couples TRBV7-3 to TRBJ1-1; D is unclear. The CDR3 has 13 amino acids. The ends were cut back, 2 bases at V and 1 base at J, with 5 bases in the middle. Germline assignment: CDR1 SGHTA and CDR2 FQGTGA. CDR3 nucleotide sequence: TGTGCCAGCAGCTTAGTCAGGAACACTGAAGCTTTCTTT. This translates into CASSLVRNTEAFF.

V and J are TRBV6-5 and TRBJ1-1, with D perhaps TRBD1 (5 bases). V lost 2 bases and J 5 bases, leaving 9 bases between the germline ends. Germline CDR1 reads MNHEY; CDR2 reads SVGAGI. The CDR3 extends over 13 amino acids. CDR3 in amino acids: CASSYGGGTEAFF. The CDR3, as DNA: TGTGCCAGCAGTTACGGGGGGGGGACTGAAGCTTTCTTT.